A selection of T cell receptor beta chains follows, all from one sample in a study of human T cells and chemical hapten exposure. MiXCR, run by TCRdb on the RACE reads, gives a single entry per CDR3 protein. Of about 77,000 distinct CDR3 sequences in the sample, 8.5% to 10% were seen once. Source material: whole blood. The receptors here all came from a female donor in good health. Some clones in this sample may be carry-over from other donors' samples. The CDR3 runs from the conserved cysteine through the conserved F or W. The order of the fields is CDR3 protein, CDR3 DNA, clone size, J gene, V gene, D gene. The D gene is left open where the match is weak. Where a row states a size, it is once, few, many or the class of an expanded clone; other rows omit it.

cdr3_aa: CASSLVGGQGAKNIQYF; cdr3_nt: TGTGCCAGCAGCTTAGTCGGGGGGCAAGGGGCCAAAAACATTCAGTACTTC; clone_size: NA; j_call: TRBJ2-4; v_call: TRBV7-8; d_call: NA
cdr3_aa: CASRDTNTPPEQYF; cdr3_nt: TGTGCCAGCCGGGACACCAATACCCCACCCGAGCAGTACTTC; clone_size: NA; j_call: TRBJ2-7; v_call: TRBV2; d_call: NA
cdr3_aa: CSASPGWEAFF; cdr3_nt: TGCAGTGCTAGTCCGGGTTGGGAAGCTTTCTTT; clone_size: NA; j_call: TRBJ1-1; v_call: TRBV20-1; d_call: NA
cdr3_aa: CSVPHRGGSGANVLTF; cdr3_nt: TGCAGCGTTCCCCACAGGGGGGGCTCTGGGGCCAACGTCCTGACTTTC; clone_size: many; j_call: TRBJ2-6; v_call: TRBV29-1; d_call: NA
cdr3_aa: CSARGPLRGAPDIQYF; cdr3_nt: TGCAGTGCTAGAGGGCCATTAAGGGGGGCTCCCGACATTCAGTACTTC; clone_size: few; j_call: TRBJ2-4; v_call: TRBV20-1; d_call: NA
cdr3_aa: CSTAGGERGQGGTDTQYF; cdr3_nt: TGCAGCACCGCCGGCGGGGAGCGGGGCCAGGGCGGCACAGATACGCAGTATTTT; clone_size: NA; j_call: TRBJ2-3; v_call: TRBV29-1; d_call: TRBD2
cdr3_aa: CATSVQTGTSGYYEQYF; cdr3_nt: TGTGCCACCAGCGTACAAACCGGGACTAGCGGGTACTACGAGCAGTACTTC; clone_size: many; j_call: TRBJ2-7; v_call: TRBV15; d_call: TRBD2
cdr3_aa: CASSPGGDTEAFF; cdr3_nt: TGTGCCAGTAGTCCAGGGGGCGACACTGAAGCTTTCTTT; clone_size: few; j_call: TRBJ1-1; v_call: TRBV19; d_call: TRBD1
cdr3_aa: CASSTDMNTEAFF; cdr3_nt: TGCGCCAGCAGCACGGACATGAACACTGAAGCTTTCTTT; clone_size: few; j_call: TRBJ1-1; v_call: TRBV5-1; d_call: NA
cdr3_aa: CASSPAVDVPEAFF; cdr3_nt: TGTGCCAGCAGTCCAGCGGTTGATGTCCCTGAAGCTTTCTTT; clone_size: NA; j_call: TRBJ1-1; v_call: TRBV6-2/TRBV6-3; d_call: NA
cdr3_aa: CASSSTGGKSYEQYF; cdr3_nt: TGTGCCAGCAGCTCCACAGGGGGCAAGTCCTACGAGCAGTACTTC; clone_size: many; j_call: TRBJ2-7; v_call: TRBV6-5; d_call: TRBD1
cdr3_aa: CASSQVPGGYNEQFF; cdr3_nt: TGTGCCAGCAGCCAAGTTCCGGGGGGTTACAATGAGCAGTTCTTC; clone_size: many; j_call: TRBJ2-1; v_call: TRBV3-1; d_call: TRBD2
cdr3_aa: CASTHGYAASTDTQYF; cdr3_nt: TGCGCCAGCACCCACGGGTATGCGGCAAGCACAGATACGCAGTATTTT; clone_size: few; j_call: TRBJ2-3; v_call: TRBV5-1; d_call: NA
cdr3_aa: CASSFSSRHEAFF; cdr3_nt: TGTGCCAGCAGTTTCTCCAGCCGACATGAAGCTTTCTTT; clone_size: many; j_call: TRBJ1-1; v_call: TRBV12-3/TRBV12-4; d_call: NA
cdr3_aa: CASSQVLSPLHF; cdr3_nt: TGCGCCAGCAGCCAAGTCCTCTCACCCCTCCACTTT; clone_size: NA; j_call: TRBJ1-6; v_call: TRBV4-1; d_call: NA
cdr3_aa: CASSQAGGFSGNTIYF; cdr3_nt: TGTGCCAGCAGCCAAGCGGGAGGTTTCTCTGGAAACACCATATATTTT; clone_size: many; j_call: TRBJ1-3; v_call: TRBV14; d_call: NA
cdr3_aa: CASSLEGGVNQPQHF; cdr3_nt: TGTGCCAGCAGTTTAGAAGGGGGCGTCAATCAGCCCCAGCATTTT; clone_size: few; j_call: TRBJ1-5; v_call: TRBV12-3/TRBV12-4; d_call: TRBD1
cdr3_aa: CASSLLGQTSTDTQYF; cdr3_nt: TGTGCCAGCAGCTTATTGGGACAGACTAGCACAGATACGCAGTATTTT; clone_size: many; j_call: TRBJ2-3; v_call: TRBV7-9; d_call: TRBD1
cdr3_aa: CSAPLAGAPGSQYF; cdr3_nt: TGCAGTGCGCCGCTAGCGGGGGCCCCTGGTAGTCAGTACTTC; clone_size: few; j_call: TRBJ2-5; v_call: TRBV20-1; d_call: TRBD2
cdr3_aa: CASSPEDDSTGELFF; cdr3_nt: TGTGCCAGCTCACCCGAGGACGACTCCACCGGGGAGCTGTTTTTT; clone_size: NA; j_call: TRBJ2-2; v_call: TRBV18; d_call: NA
cdr3_aa: CASSSRGTSGGVSSYEQYF; cdr3_nt: TGTGCCAGCAGCTCTCGCGGGACTAGCGGGGGGGTTAGCTCCTACGAGCAGTACTTC; clone_size: many; j_call: TRBJ2-7; v_call: TRBV7-2; d_call: TRBD2
cdr3_aa: CASSTGTAEAFF; cdr3_nt: TGCGCCAGCAGCACCGGGACAGCCGAAGCTTTCTTT; clone_size: NA; j_call: TRBJ1-1; v_call: TRBV5-1; d_call: TRBD1
cdr3_aa: CASSPPSRYEQYF; cdr3_nt: TGCGCCAGCAGCCCCCCTAGCCGCTACGAGCAGTACTTC; clone_size: few; j_call: TRBJ2-7; v_call: TRBV4-1; d_call: NA
cdr3_aa: CASSLARGLGGNTIYF; cdr3_nt: TGTGCCAGCAGCTTAGCGAGGGGGCTGGGTGGAAACACCATATATTTT; clone_size: NA; j_call: TRBJ1-3; v_call: TRBV7-2; d_call: TRBD1